Listed below are T cell receptor beta chains from one sample, sequenced in a study of long-term antiretroviral therapy in people with HIV. Clones were read by immunoSEQ multiplex PCR, and TCRdb kept only the in-frame ones, dropping some. In the table there are about 29,000 clones, roughly 90% of which are singletons. The material sequenced was unsorted PBMCs, taken 0.5 years after starting antiretroviral therapy. The source of these receptors is a woman between 18 and 29 years old with HIV. The CDR3 runs from the conserved cysteine through the conserved F or W. The D gene is left open where the match is weak. Size is stated for part of the rows, as once, few or many counts, or as a class when the clone is expanded.

CDR3nt	CDR3aa	j_gene	d_gene	len	abundance	v_gene
TGCGCCAGCAGCCAAGGGTCGACAGGAGCCTACGAGCAGTACTTC	CASSQGSTGAYEQYF	TRBJ2-7	.	15	.	TRBV4-3
TGTGCCATCAAGGTCGGGAACGAAGCTGAAGCTTTCTTT	CAIKVGNEAEAFF	TRBJ1-1	.	13	.	TRBV10-3
TGTGCCAGTAGTATCCCCGCGTTGGATGGCTACACCTTC	CASSIPALDGYTF	TRBJ1-2	.	13	.	TRBV19
TGTGCCAGTAGTATAACGGGACAGGGATCCTACGAGCAGTACTTC	CASSITGQGSYEQYF	TRBJ2-7	TRBD1	15	.	TRBV19
TGTGCCAGCAGTTTATGGCCTGGAGATGAGCAGTTCTTC	CASSLWPGDEQFF	TRBJ2-1	.	13	.	TRBV28
TGCAGTGCATACCCCGCGGGAGAGCAGTACTTC	CSAYPAGEQYF	TRBJ2-7	.	11	.	TRBV20-1
TGTGCCAGCTCAACCAGACTAACCAGCTCCTACAATGAGCAGTTCTTC	CASSTRLTSSYNEQFF	TRBJ2-1	.	16	.	TRBV18
TGTGCCAGTAGTCTACAGGCCTATGGCTACACCTTC	CASSLQAYGYTF	TRBJ1-2	.	12	.	TRBV19
TGTGCCAGTAGTCAGGGAAGGAGGCAGCCCCAGCATTTT	CASSQGRRQPQHF	TRBJ1-5	.	13	.	TRBV19
TGTGCCAGCACCGGGAGGACTAGCGGCTACAATGAGCAGTTCTTC	CASTGRTSGYNEQFF	TRBJ2-1	TRBD2	15	.	TRBV11-1
TGTGCCAGCAGCTCCCAAGCGGGACAGGGCTACAATGAGCAGTTCTTC	CASSSQAGQGYNEQFF	TRBJ2-1	TRBD1	16	.	TRBV5-4
TGCGCCAGCAGCCAAGATCCCAGCATCTATGGCTACACCTTC	CASSQDPSIYGYTF	TRBJ1-2	.	14	.	TRBV4-3
TGTGCCAGCAACAAGGACGCCGGGGAGCTGTTTTTT	CASNKDAGELFF	TRBJ2-2	.	12	.	TRBV25-1
TGTGCCAGCACCTCCTTGGTAGCGAAGCGGGCCTATGGCTACACCTTC	CASTSLVAKRAYGYTF	TRBJ1-2	.	16	.	TRBV11-2
TGTGCCAGCAGGGGGGGGATTGGGGAGACCCAGTACTTC	CASRGGIGETQYF	TRBJ2-5	TRBD2	13	once	TRBV6-5
TGTGCCAGCAGTGGGAGGGGTGGGAACTATGGCTACACCTTC	CASSGRGGNYGYTF	TRBJ1-2	.	14	.	TRBV2
TGTGCCAGCAGTCTACGGCAGGGGGCAGAGGGCTACACCTTC	CASSLRQGAEGYTF	TRBJ1-2	TRBD1	14	.	TRBV11-2
TGTGCCAGCAGCTTAGAAAATCAGCCCCAGCATTTT	CASSLENQPQHF	TRBJ1-5	.	12	.	TRBV7-9
TGTGCCACCAGCAGAGATCTAGCGGGACCCTACGAGCAGTACTTC	CATSRDLAGPYEQYF	TRBJ2-7	TRBD2	15	.	TRBV15
TGTGCCAGTAGTAGAGGACTAGCTACAGATACGCAGTATTTT	CASSRGLATDTQYF	TRBJ2-3	TRBD2	14	.	TRBV19
TGTGCCAGCAGTGAATTGGTGGGGAGACCTACTAAGGCCGGGGAGCTGTTTTTT	CASSELVGRPTKAGELFF	TRBJ2-2	.	18	.	TRBV25-1
TGTGCCAGCAGCAATACCAGGCCTTCCTACGAGCAGTACTTC	CASSNTRPSYEQYF	TRBJ2-7	.	14	.	TRBV11-2
TGTGCCAGCAGCCCGGGGACTAGCGGGATCCGCGATACGCAGTATTTT	CASSPGTSGIRDTQYF	TRBJ2-3	TRBD2	16	.	TRBV5-4
TGTGCCACCAGCAGAGATACGGCCCGACTGTTTTTT	CATSRDTARLFF	TRBJ1-4	.	12	.	TRBV15
TGCGCCAGCAGCCAAGATCACACTAGCGGGAGGGCCAATGAGCAGTTCTTC	CASSQDHTSGRANEQFF	TRBJ2-1	TRBD2	17	.	TRBV4-3
TGTGCCAGTAGTGGGCGGGGACCCCGAATGGAGCAGTTCTTC	CASSGRGPRMEQFF	TRBJ2-1	.	14	.	TRBV19
TGTGCCAGCAGAAACAGGGGCCGGTCCGAGCAGTACTTC	CASRNRGRSEQYF	TRBJ2-7	TRBD1	13	once	TRBV6-5
TGTGCCAGCAGCCAGGACAGATTATACGAGCAGTACTTC	CASSQDRLYEQYF	TRBJ2-7	.	13	.	TRBV14
TGTGCCAGCAGTTACTTAGGATACAATGAGCAGTTCTTC	CASSYLGYNEQFF	TRBJ2-1	.	13	.	TRBV6-5
TGCGCCAGCAGCTCATACAATGAGCAGTTCTTC	CASSSYNEQFF	TRBJ2-1	.	11	.	TRBV5-1
TGTGCCACCAGCAGACCCGACAAGCAGCCCCAGCATTTT	CATSRPDKQPQHF	TRBJ1-5	.	13	.	TRBV15
TGTGCCAGCTCACTAGGTCCGGGACAGGGACAATCACCCCTCCACTTT	CASSLGPGQGQSPLHF	TRBJ1-6	TRBD1	16	.	TRBV18
TGCGCCAGCAGCCAAGATCCCAAAAATGTAGTCTACGAGCAGTACTTC	CASSQDPKNVVYEQYF	TRBJ2-7	.	16	.	TRBV4-1
TGTGCCAGCAGTCCCTTGGCGGTGGTTGGAAAACTGTTTTTT	CASSPLAVVGKLFF	TRBJ1-4	.	14	.	TRBV27
TGTGCCAGCATGGTCGGGTTTCCGAACACCGGGGAGCTGTTTTTT	CASMVGFPNTGELFF	TRBJ2-2	.	15	.	TRBV2
TGTGCCAGCAGTGAAGCTGGCAGGGTCAACCCTGAAGCTTTCTTT	CASSEAGRVNPEAFF	TRBJ1-1	.	15	.	TRBV6-1
TGTGCCAGCAGAGACCGACTAGGCTTAAATACGCAGTATTTT	CASRDRLGLNTQYF	TRBJ2-3	.	14	.	TRBV2
TGTGCCAGCAGCTTCCAAGAGCAGTACTTC	CASSFQEQYF	TRBJ2-7	.	10	.	TRBV5-5
TGTGCTAGCAGTCGCGACACGGTCACCTACAATGAGCAGTTCTTC	CASSRDTVTYNEQFF	TRBJ2-1	.	15	.	TRBV7-7
TGTGCCAGCAGTTTACCCTCCTACGAGCAGTACTTC	CASSLPSYEQYF	TRBJ2-7	.	12	.	TRBV28
TGTGCCAGCAGCGAAGATGCTAGCGGGGCTTCCTACAATGAGCAGTTCTTC	CASSEDASGASYNEQFF	TRBJ2-1	TRBD2	17	few	TRBV9
TGCAGTGCTAGAGCCACCAATGAAGCTTTCTTT	CSARATNEAFF	TRBJ1-1	.	11	.	TRBV20-1